This TCR beta chain was retrieved from a study of blood T cells in healthy people across ages. The germline CDR1 and CDR2 sequences are LNHDA and SQIVND (reference sequence). The V gene lost 3 bases and the J gene lost 9 bases, with 27 bases spanning the gap. This CDR3 has 18 amino acids. For the second PCR, which ran for about 7 to 11 cycles, a sample-barcoded 5' primer and a J-beta primer mix were used. TCRdb re-called the 5' RACE reads through MiXCR, storing one row per CDR3 protein. The repertoire has more than 1,400,000 distinct CDR3 sequences, 35% to 45% of them found once; the top ten carry 7.9%.

Sequencing used blood. This rearrangement joins TRBV19 to TRBJ2-4; D may be TRBD1 (6 bases). The clonotype was recovered from a woman aged 18-35 years in good health. CDR3 sequence: CASSIGVSGAANLTIQYF. In DNA, the CDR3 is TGTGCCAGTAGTATTGGGGTGTCAGGGGCCGCCAACTTGACCATTCAGTACTTC.